This T cell receptor beta chain appears in the sequencing data of a study of T cell responses to AZD1222 COVID-19 vaccine. On this clone itself: Antigen unknown.

Germline V CDR1 and CDR2: KGHSH, LQKENI. The CDR3 loop spans 12 amino acids. J lost 6 bases, V lost 3 bases, and 1 base had no gene match. Study findings and constraints: Females outnumbered males among donors, who were mostly white British; clonal diversity was possibly underestimated. Baseline serostatus was positive in only a handful of AZD1222 recipients. Unmutated variant regions reportedly attract nearly half of all spike-specific TCRs. With dominance at 160-218 and 743-854, vaccine-associated CD4 TCRs spanned spike.

Assay: immunoSEQ multiplex PCR; the TCRdb copy retains only in-frame clones and omits some. The sample yields 150,000 or so clones, about 93% seen once. The rearrangement joins TRBV18 to TRBJ1-2, with 7 bases lining up with TRBD1. Sequenced here: peripheral blood, sampled on day 0 of AZD1222 vaccination. The origin of this receptor is an adult in good health. The CDR3 coding sequence is TGTGCCAGCTCACCGCAGGGGGATGGCTACACCTTC. As protein: CASSPQGDGYTF.